This T cell receptor beta chain came from a study of patients and donors after allogeneic stem cell transplantation. The germline CDR1 and CDR2 sequences are SGHRS and YFSETQ. The CDR3 loop spans 16 amino acids. V gave up 3 bases and J gave up 6 bases, with 22 bases separating them. MiXCR was run by TCRdb on the RT-PCR reads, yielding one entry per CDR3 protein. Here the sample spans about 110,000 distinct CDR3 sequences, around 38% being singletons. The chain is built from TRBV5-1 and TRBJ2-7; D possibly corresponds to TRBD1 (6 bases). This clonotype was sampled from a human donor who was either an allogeneic HSCT recipient or a stem cell or donor lymphocyte infusion donor (not recorded which). It is not recorded whose cells these are; they may come from a transplant donor. Sequences were obtained from blood, either unsorted or a sorted T cell fraction (not recorded which). The chain's CDR3 is CASSSIGSRDNCEQYF. DNA for the CDR3: TGCGCCAGCAGCTCGATAGGATCCCGGGACAACTGCGAGCAGTACTTC.